What follows is one T cell receptor (beta chain) and its context. TCR beta from blood CD8+ and CD4+ T cells was sequenced. Germline V gene lookup returns CDR1 LNHDA and CDR2 SQIVND (reference sequence). The CDR3 runs to 14 residues. V was shortened by 2 bases and J by 5 bases, with 10 bases between the two germline ends. It was with random hexamers that roughly 0.5 to 1 ug RNA was reverse transcribed. TCRdb reprocessed the immunoSEQ multiplex PCR reads with MiXCR, giving one entry per CDR3 protein. Of fewer than 150,000 distinct CDR3 sequences listed, under 95% are singletons. The source of the sample is a study of CD8 T cells in Susac syndrome.

The TCR was taken from a human donor with multiple sclerosis. The sequenced material came from CD8+ T cells from PBMCs. This chain links TRBV19 with TRBJ1-5; no firm D call. CDR3 coding DNA: TGTGCCAGTAGTATAATCGCTGGGGATCAGCCCCAGCATTTT. The encoded protein is CASSIIAGDQPQHF.